Below are 2 T cell receptor beta chains sequenced from a single sample in a study of metastatic and nonmetastatic thyroid tumors. TCRdb ran MiXCR on the PCR reads. There are approximately 32,000 clones in the sample; under 20% occur only once, and about 10% lies in the top ten. Thyroid surgery was performed in patients who had received no treatment beforehand. Specimen: blood. The receptors here all came from a female donor with papillary thyroid cancer or a benign thyroid nodule (not recorded which). Some clones in this sample may be carry-over from other donors' samples.

This clone is medium-sized in the sample. The V and J genes are TRBV6-1 and TRBJ1-3; 7 bases match TRBD1. The germline V gene encodes CDR1 MNHNS and CDR2 SASEGT. The CDR3 consists of 15 residues. J was trimmed by 0 bases and V by 6 bases; bases with no gene match: 5. This CDR3 reads CASSRDRASGNTIYF. The CDR3 bases are TGTGCCAGCAGCCGAGACAGGGCCTCTGGAAACACCATATATTTT.

This clone has at least ten counts. This chain joins TRBV9 and TRBJ1-5; unclear D gene. V was shortened by 2 bases and J by 6 bases, with 12 bases between the two germline ends. This CDR3 spans 14 amino acids. Germline V CDR1 and CDR2: SGDLS, YYNGEE. The CDR3 spells CASSVFRDGQPQHF. As DNA, the CDR3 is TGTGCCAGCAGCGTTTTTCGGGATGGTCAGCCCCAGCATTTT.